The next 9 T cell receptor beta chains were all read from a single sample in a study of vaccination and CD4 T cells after COVID-19. The antigens of these receptors remain unknown. Oncomine TCR Beta short-read sequencing was applied to DNA from cultured CD4+ T cells. TCRdb redid the calling of the PCR reads with MiXCR, one entry per CDR3 protein. The sample consists of around 19,000 distinct CDR3 sequences, just under 30% of them appearing once. The treatment was: roughly 10-day PBMC culture with coronavirus spike peptide pools or control peptides (ViraFEST assay). Material for sequencing was cultured CD4+ T cells from blood. The receptors stem from a human donor with COVID-19.

This clonotype is labeled medium-sized. The chain carries TRBV10-3 and TRBJ1-5; D is uncertain. Per germline, CDR1 ENHRY and CDR2 SYGVKD. Trimming cost V 6 bases and J 4 bases, with 7 bases left between them. CDR3 length: 12 residues. CDR3 nucleotide sequence: TGTGCCATCAGGCAGCCAAATCAGCCCCAGCATTTT. This encodes CAIRQPNQPQHF.

This clonotype was observed a handful of times. This chain uses TRBV28 with TRBJ1-1; no reliable D call. Germline assignment: CDR1 MDHEN and CDR2 SYDVKM. Between the trimmed V and J ends, which lost 4 bases and 5 bases, there was a span of 8 bases. The CDR3 runs to 12 residues. CDR3 coding DNA: TGTGCCAGCAGTTCCTCGTTGACTGAAGCTTTCTTT. It yields the protein CASSSSLTEAFF.

V usage is TRBV6-1 and J usage is TRBJ1-4; D perhaps matches TRBD1 (5 bases). The CDR3 is 14 residues long. V gave up 1 base and J gave up 4 bases, with 7 bases separating them. Germline V gives CDR1 MNHNS, CDR2 SASEGT. DNA for the CDR3: TGTGCCAGCAGTGAAGGGGGGTATAATGAAAAACTGTTTTTT. Its translation is CASSEGGYNEKLFF.

This clonotype was seen more than once but under ten times. The rearrangement uses TRBV6-1 and TRBJ2-5, with D perhaps TRBD1 (6 bases). This CDR3 spans 12 amino acids. V shed 8 bases and J shed 2 bases, with 9 bases lying between them. Per germline, CDR1 MNHNS and CDR2 SASEGT. The CDR3 bases are TGTGCCAGCGGCAGGGGTCAAGAGACCCAGTACTTC. Translated, it gives CASGRGQETQYF.

The chain has TRBV10-3 and TRBJ2-7; D unresolved. The germline gives CDR1 ENHRY, CDR2 SYGVKD. V was trimmed by 6 bases and J by 7 bases, leaving 16 bases between them. The CDR3 has 13 residues. As DNA, the CDR3 is TGTGCCATCAGAGGACCGGCGGTACGGGAGCAGTACTTC. It translates to CAIRGPAVREQYF.

This clonotype has a handful of counts. The chain is built from TRBV6-2 or TRBV6-3 and TRBJ2-5; tentatively, D is TRBD1 or TRBD2 (6 bases each). In germline, CDR1 is MNHEY, CDR2 SVGEGT. This CDR3 comprises 17 residues. Between the trimmed V and J ends, which lost 6 bases and 5 bases, there was a span of 25 bases. CDR3 loop: CASRTGRGERWFETQYF. CDR3 DNA sequence: TGTGCCAGCAGAACGGGAAGGGGGGAGAGATGGTTTGAGACCCAGTACTTC.

This clonotype is medium-sized by share. This chain connects TRBV20-1 to TRBJ1-5, with a weak D call TRBD1 (5 bases). Trimming pared 4 bases from V and 0 bases from J, leaving 13 bases between. Looked up from germline, CDR1 is DFQATT and CDR2 is SNEGSKA (reference sequence). The CDR3 is made up of 15 amino acids. CDR3 in DNA: TGCAGTGCTACCTTGGGGGGAACTAGCAATCAGCCCCAGCATTTT. Translated, it gives CSATLGGTSNQPQHF.

The V call is TRBV30, the J call TRBJ1-4; D is perhaps TRBD1 (5 bases). V was trimmed by 5 bases and J by 5 bases, leaving 18 bases between them. This CDR3 is built from 15 residues. Germline-derived CDR1 and CDR2 are GTSNPN and SVGIG (reference sequence). The CDR3 sequence is CAWSKPGLRNEKLFF. The CDR3 bases are TGTGCCTGGTCAAAACCGGGACTCAGAAATGAAAAACTGTTTTTT. The full variable domain, in which reference TRBV30 and TRBJ1-4 provide the parts outside the CDR3, is SQTIHQWPATLVQPVGSPLSLECTVEGTSNPNLYWYRQAAGRGLQLLFYSVGIGQISSEVPQNLSASRPQDRQFILSSKKLLLSDSGFYLCAWSKPGLRNEKLFFGSGTQLSVL.

This clonotype was observed a handful of times. The rearrangement joins TRBV27 to TRBJ1-5; 9 bases agree with TRBD1. The V segment lost 3 bases and the J segment 0 bases; nucleotides outside the gene matches: 12. Germline V gives CDR1 MNHEY, CDR2 SMNVEV (reference sequence). CDR3 size: 19 residues. CDR3 residues: CASSFAGTGYSNSNQPQHF. CDR3 nucleotides: TGTGCCAGCAGTTTTGCCGGGACAGGGTACTCCAATAGCAATCAGCCCCAGCATTTT.